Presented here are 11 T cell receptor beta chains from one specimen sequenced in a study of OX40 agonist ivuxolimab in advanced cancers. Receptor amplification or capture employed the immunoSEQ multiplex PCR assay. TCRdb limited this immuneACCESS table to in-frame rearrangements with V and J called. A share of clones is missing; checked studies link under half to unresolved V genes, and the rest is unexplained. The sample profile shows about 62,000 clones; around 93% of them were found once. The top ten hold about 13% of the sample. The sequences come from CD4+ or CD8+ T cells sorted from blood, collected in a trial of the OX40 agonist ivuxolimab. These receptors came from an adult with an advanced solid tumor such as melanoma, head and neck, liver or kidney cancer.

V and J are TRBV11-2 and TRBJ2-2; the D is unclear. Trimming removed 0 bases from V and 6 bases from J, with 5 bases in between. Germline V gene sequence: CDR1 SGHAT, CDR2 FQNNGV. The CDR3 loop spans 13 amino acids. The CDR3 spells CASSLDSAGELFF. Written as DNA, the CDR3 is TGTGCCAGCAGCTTAGATTCGGCCGGGGAGCTGTTTTTT. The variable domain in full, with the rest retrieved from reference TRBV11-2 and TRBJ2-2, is EAGVAQSPRYKIIEKRQSVAFWCNPISGHATLYWYQQILGQGPKLLIQFQNNGVVDDSQLPKDRFSAERLKGVDSTLKIQPAKLEDSAVYLCASSLDSAGELFFGEGSRLTVL.

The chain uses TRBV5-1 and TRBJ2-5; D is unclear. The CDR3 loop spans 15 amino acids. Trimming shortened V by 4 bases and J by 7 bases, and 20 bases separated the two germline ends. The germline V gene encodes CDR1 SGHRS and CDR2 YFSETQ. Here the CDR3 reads CASSLQHATGGTQYF. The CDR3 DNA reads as TGCGCCAGCAGCCTACAACATGCTACGGGTGGGACCCAGTACTTC.

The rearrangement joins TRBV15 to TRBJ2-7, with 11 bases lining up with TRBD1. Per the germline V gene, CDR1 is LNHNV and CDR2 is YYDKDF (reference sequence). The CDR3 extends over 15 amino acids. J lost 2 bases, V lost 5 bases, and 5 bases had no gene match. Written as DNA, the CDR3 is TGTGCCACCAGCTCAGGGACAGGGGGGGCCTACGAGCAGTACTTC. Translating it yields CATSSGTGGAYEQYF. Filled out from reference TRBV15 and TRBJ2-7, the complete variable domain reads DAMVIQNPRYQVTQFGKPVTLSCSQTLNHNVMYWYQQKSSQAPKLLFHYYDKDFNNEADTPDNFQSRRPNTSFCFLDIRSPGLGDTAMYLCATSSGTGGAYEQYFGPGTRLTVT.

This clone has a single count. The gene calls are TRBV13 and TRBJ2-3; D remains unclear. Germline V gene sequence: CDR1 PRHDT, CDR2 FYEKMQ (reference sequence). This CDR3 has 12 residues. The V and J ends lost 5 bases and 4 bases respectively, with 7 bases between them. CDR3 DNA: TGTGCCAGCAGCCAAAGGGCAGATACGCAGTATTTT. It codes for CASSQRADTQYF.

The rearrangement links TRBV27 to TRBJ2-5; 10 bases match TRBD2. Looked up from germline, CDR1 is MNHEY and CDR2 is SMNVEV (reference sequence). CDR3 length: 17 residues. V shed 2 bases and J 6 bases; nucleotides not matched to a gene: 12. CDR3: CASSLEASGSRGKTQYF. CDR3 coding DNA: TGTGCCAGCAGTTTAGAGGCTAGCGGGAGCCGTGGGAAGACCCAGTACTTC.

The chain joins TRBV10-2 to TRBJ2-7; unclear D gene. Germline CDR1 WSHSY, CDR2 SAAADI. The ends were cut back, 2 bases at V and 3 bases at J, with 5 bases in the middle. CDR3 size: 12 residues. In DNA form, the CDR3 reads TGCGCCAGCAGTGAGGGCTTCTACGAGCAGTACTTC. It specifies CASSEGFYEQYF.

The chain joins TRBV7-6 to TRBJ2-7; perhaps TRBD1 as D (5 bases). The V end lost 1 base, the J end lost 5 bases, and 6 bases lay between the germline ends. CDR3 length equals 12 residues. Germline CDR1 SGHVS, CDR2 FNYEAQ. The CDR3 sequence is CASSLEGNEQYF. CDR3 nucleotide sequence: TGTGCCAGCAGCTTAGAGGGGAACGAGCAGTACTTC.

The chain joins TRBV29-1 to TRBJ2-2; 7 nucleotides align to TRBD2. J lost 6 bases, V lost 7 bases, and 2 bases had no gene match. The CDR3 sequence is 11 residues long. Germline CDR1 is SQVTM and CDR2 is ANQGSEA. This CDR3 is CSGEGAGELFF. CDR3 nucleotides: TGCAGCGGGGAGGGAGCCGGGGAGCTGTTTTTT.

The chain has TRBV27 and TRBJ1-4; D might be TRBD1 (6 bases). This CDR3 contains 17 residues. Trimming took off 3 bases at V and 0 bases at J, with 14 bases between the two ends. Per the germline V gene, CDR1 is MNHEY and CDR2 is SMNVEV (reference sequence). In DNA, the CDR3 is TGTGCCAGCAGTTTTACAGGGCAGGGAGCAACTAATGAAAAACTGTTTTTT. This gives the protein CASSFTGQGATNEKLFF.

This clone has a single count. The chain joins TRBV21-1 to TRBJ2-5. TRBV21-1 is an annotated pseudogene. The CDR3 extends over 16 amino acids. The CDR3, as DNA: TGTGCCAGCAGCAAAGGGGAGAACAGGAAACAAGAGACCCAGTACTTC. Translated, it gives CASSKGENRKQETQYF.

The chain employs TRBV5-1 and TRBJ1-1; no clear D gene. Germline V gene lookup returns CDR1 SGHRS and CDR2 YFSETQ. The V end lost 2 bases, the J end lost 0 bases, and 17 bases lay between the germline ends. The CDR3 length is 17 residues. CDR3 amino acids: CASSFSLTGTMNTEAFF. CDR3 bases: TGCGCCAGCAGCTTTTCTCTGACCGGAACGATGAACACTGAAGCTTTCTTT.